This is a list of T cell receptor beta chains from one sample in a study of breast tumors, draining lymph nodes, adjacent tissues. Using its own MiXCR run on the multiplex PCR reads, TCRdb lists one record per CDR3 protein. Of some 100,000 distinct CDR3 sequences in the sample, about 20% were seen once. Material: axillary lymph node tissue. Receptors were obtained from a female donor with breast cancer. Some clones in this sample may be carry-over from other donors' samples. The CDR3 runs from the conserved cysteine through the conserved F or W. Each record gives: J gene, clone size, V gene, CDR3 protein. The size entry is marked missing in some rows and otherwise reads once, few, many or a size class.

>TRBJ1-3|many|TRBV7-2
CASSFGGVGNTIYF
>TRBJ2-1|many|TRBV9
CASSATGIGSSYNEQFF
>TRBJ2-6|-|TRBV20-1
CSATLADSSGANVLTF
>TRBJ2-7|many|TRBV7-9
CASSANPGDSFYEQYF
>TRBJ2-7|-|TRBV28
CASTSGGSSYEQYF
>TRBJ2-1|many|TRBV7-8
CASMGGASGINEQFF
>TRBJ2-1|many|TRBV5-1
CASSLSSEQFF
>TRBJ2-1|many|TRBV6-6
CASSYWAGQFF
>TRBJ2-5|many|TRBV5-1
CASSLRVGETQYF
>TRBJ1-6|many|TRBV14
CASSSTQGANSPLHF
>TRBJ1-4|-|TRBV30
CAWAGQGSEKLFF
>TRBJ1-6|-|TRBV20-1
CSADSGGSYNSPLHF
>TRBJ2-1|many|TRBV7-2
CASSTTYRDEQFF
>TRBJ2-7|many|TRBV28
CASSLAGFIYEQYF
>TRBJ2-3|many|TRBV7-9
CASSLGTSSADTQYF
>TRBJ1-3|many|TRBV24-1
CATSQGANSGNTIYF
>TRBJ2-1|few|TRBV27
CASSPLTGQRPEVF
>TRBJ2-7|many|TRBV20-1
CSASPTSGGSYEQYF
>TRBJ1-2|many|TRBV9
CASSVGQGDGYTF
>TRBJ1-2|many|TRBV20-1
CSARREDYGYTF
>TRBJ2-2|many|TRBV10-3
CAAKRLDNTGELFF
>TRBJ2-2|few|TRBV30
CAWTQGAAGELFF
>TRBJ2-5|many|TRBV2
CAGGGRQETQYF
>TRBJ1-2|many|TRBV4-1
CASSQEYGGLGYGYTF
>TRBJ2-7|many|TRBV29-1
CSVGLYVGQYF
>TRBJ1-5|few|TRBV3-1
CASSHGYRGSNQPQHF
>TRBJ2-2|many|TRBV2
CASSESRYNTGELFF
>TRBJ1-5|many|TRBV5-8
CASSHEWNQPQHF
>TRBJ2-3|many|TRBV5-1
CASSLVGAATDTQYF
>TRBJ2-3|many|TRBV20-1
CSAALTSGTDTQYF
>TRBJ2-1|many|TRBV5-6
CASSLGVNYNEQFF
>TRBJ1-4|many|TRBV20-1
CSAGGREYQKLFF
>TRBJ1-5|many|TRBV5-1
CASSPDSPNQPQHF
>TRBJ1-4|many|TRBV25-1
CASRETGRNEKLFF
>TRBJ2-1|many|TRBV12-3/TRBV12-4
CASSWGAVYNEQFF
>TRBJ2-4|few|TRBV19
CASSHEGGGLKNIQYF
>TRBJ2-6|many|TRBV20-1
CSAKDILGANVLTF